This T cell receptor beta chain was sequenced for a study of T cell responses to AZD1222 COVID-19 vaccine. The study, taken as a whole, reports: Spike regions recognized by vaccine-associated CD4 TCRs spanned the protein, led by 160-218 and 743-854.

The repertoire was sequenced with immunoSEQ multiplex PCR; TCRdb's copy has only in-frame clones and lacks some. This table holds under 150,000 clones, roughly 91% found once. This clone appeared once. Its antigen is not identified. CDR3 length equals 13 residues. The chain couples TRBV21-1 to TRBJ1-3. TRBV21-1 is a pseudogene locus. Sequencing used peripheral blood, obtained on day 0 of AZD1222 vaccination. The sequence came from an adult in good health. In DNA form, the CDR3 reads TGTGCCAGCAGCAAAGAGGGCAAGAACACCATATATTTT. Its translation is CASSKEGKNTIYF.